This T cell receptor (beta chain) was identified during a study of early T cells in non-severe SARS-CoV-2 infection (dated by TCRdb to the early 2020s). Regarding the complete study: Bulk RNA from unsorted whole blood was used for TCR sequencing, so alpha and beta chains could not be paired.

V and J are trimmed by 0 bases and 2 bases, and the gene matches miss 7 bases of the junction. The CDR3 measures 16 amino acids from cysteine to phenylalanine. The only DNA kept is the CDR3, 48 bases in frame from the first base. CDR1 and CDR2 were assigned from the germline V gene as WSHSY and SAAADI. What the research found in general, with its limitations: VDJdb matching was skewed toward anti-spike CD8 responses and likely underestimated virus-specific expansions by missing private and CD4 specificities.

Preparation of the library involved 5' RACE. Sequencer: NextSeq 500. In the TCR library protocol, unique molecular identifiers were attached to individual cDNA molecules to correct for PCR bias and sequencing error. TCR alpha and beta chains were both sequenced, and the abundances of alpha and beta sequences in each sample were closely correlated with each other. In the paper's pipeline: Decombinator V4 was used to annotate the V gene, J gene and CDR3 of the TCR sequences. Expanded TCRs were defined as changing significantly between any two time points under a Poisson model with p below 0.0001. Abundances of TCRs were expressed as counts per million after normalisation to the total number of TCRs sequenced in each sample. TRAV1-2 paired with TRAJ12, TRAJ20 or TRAJ33 defined MAIT TCRs, while TRAV10 paired with TRAJ18 defined iNKT TCRs. VDJdb, accessed on 1 November 2021, was searched for TCRs annotated for CMV, EBV and SARS-CoV-2, and TCRs annotated for more than one antigen were excluded. In TCRdb, the public reads were trimmed at Q25 with fastp and aligned with MiXCR, with productive beta chains retained. Here each entry gathers all rows of one CDR3 protein and keeps the most common genes and DNA. The V and J calls were determined by TCRdb, not by the authors. The sample table lists just under 85,000 distinct CDR3 sequences, more than 9% of them with a count of one. The ten largest clones add up to just over 8% of the sample.

This clonotype was found a few times. Its antigen has not been determined. No much larger clone is present one base from it, and per-base qualities are unavailable. This was a case-control study nested in a cohort of healthcare workers in London, UK, who had nasopharyngeal swab PCR tests and blood samples taken every week. Between 23 and 31 March 2020, the week of the UK lockdown, healthcare workers were enrolled and then followed up weekly for as long as 16 weeks. Sample: whole blood, taken at baseline. The chain is made from TRBV10-2 and TRBJ2-7; the junction holds 7 bases that match TRBD2. This TCR came from an adult who was a healthcare worker with PCR-confirmed SARS-CoV-2 infection or an uninfected control (not recorded which). The CDR3 reads CASSESAGVGPYEQYF. The nucleotide sequence reads as follows: TGCGCCAGCAGTGAGTCGGCGGGAGTAGGACCCTACGAGCAGTACTTC.